What follows is one T cell receptor (beta chain) and its context. These data originate in a study of blood T cell repertoires in COVID-19. Looking at the study overall: The United States, Italy and Spain provided the acute and convalescent COVID-19 samples. In each case, the material was cDNA or gDNA derived from T cells, B-cell-depleted T cells, or PBMCs.

Per germline, CDR1 LGHDT and CDR2 YNNKEL (reference sequence). V trimming: 4 bases; J trimming: 4 bases; junction bases outside the gene matches: 4. The length of the CDR3 is 15 residues. Per the authors' pipeline: Reference gene primer amplification gave nucleated cell count estimates. Assay: immunoSEQ multiplex PCR; the TCRdb copy retains only in-frame clones and omits some. V, J and clone size reflect that table, while D and trimming were determined from the DNA. Seen here are 250,000 to 300,000 clones, approximately 86% observed once, and the top ten hold under 15%. The receptor was derived from a woman aged 70-85 years with COVID-19, enrolled during active disease. Sequencing was done on a sample of peripheral blood. This chain connects TRBV3-1 (or the pseudogene TRBV3-2) to TRBJ1-6, with 7 bases fitting TRBD1. CDR3: CASSPKTGYNSPLHF. CDR3 in DNA: TGTGCCAGCAGCCCAAAGACAGGGTATAATTCACCCCTCCACTTT.